The entry below describes one T cell receptor (beta chain). What it recognizes is unknown. The entry originates in a study of T cells in Graves' hyperthyroidism and ophthalmopathy. Germline V gives CDR1 LGHNT, CDR2 FRNRAP. This CDR3 has 13 amino acids. V lost 6 bases, J lost 8 bases, and 14 bases lay in between. It was uncontrolled infection, other autoimmune disease, pregnancy or lactation that excluded patients. Diagnosis rested on symptoms, serum thyroxine and TRAb, thyroid ultrasound, and orbital computed tomography. Study conclusions and caveats: Separation of ophthalmopathy from stable hyperthyroidism was achieved by a 13 V-J model.

Template material for amplifying TCR beta CDR3 regions consisted of RNA transcripts. The TCR CDR3 first-round RT-PCR relied on the HTBI primer set. TCRdb processed the multiplex PCR reads anew with MiXCR; each CDR3 protein has one entry. The sample consists of about 420,000 distinct CDR3 sequences, about 13% of them appearing once. The chain carries TRBV12-5 and TRBJ1-5, with D maybe TRBD1 (5 bases). The origin of this receptor is a woman between 18 and 29 years old with Graves' hyperthyroidism. What was sequenced was blood. CDR3 amino acids: CASGPSPGEPQHF. The CDR3 coding sequence is TGTGCTAGTGGACCAAGTCCGGGGGAGCCCCAGCATTTT.